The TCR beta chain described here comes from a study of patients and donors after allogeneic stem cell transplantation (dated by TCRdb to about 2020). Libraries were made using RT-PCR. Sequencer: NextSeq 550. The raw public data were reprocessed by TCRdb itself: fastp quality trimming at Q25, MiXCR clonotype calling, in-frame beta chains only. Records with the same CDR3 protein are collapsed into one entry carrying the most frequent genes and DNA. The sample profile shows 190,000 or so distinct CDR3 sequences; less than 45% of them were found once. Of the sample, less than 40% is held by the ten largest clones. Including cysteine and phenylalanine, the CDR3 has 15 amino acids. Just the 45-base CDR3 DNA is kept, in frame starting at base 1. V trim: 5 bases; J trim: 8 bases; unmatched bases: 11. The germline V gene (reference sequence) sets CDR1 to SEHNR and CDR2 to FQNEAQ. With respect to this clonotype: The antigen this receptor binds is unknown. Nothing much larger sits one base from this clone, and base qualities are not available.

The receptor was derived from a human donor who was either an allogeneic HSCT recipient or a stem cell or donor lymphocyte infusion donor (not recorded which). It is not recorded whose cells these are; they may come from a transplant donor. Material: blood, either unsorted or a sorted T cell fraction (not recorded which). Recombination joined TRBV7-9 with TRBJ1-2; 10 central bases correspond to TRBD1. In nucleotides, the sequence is TGTGCCAGCAGCGCCTCCGACAGGGGGCTTAGAGGCTACACCTTC. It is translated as CASSASDRGLRGYTF.